The entry below gives a single TCR beta chain sequence along with its context. Its target is not known. Among the donors, all were healthy bone marrow donors. These data come from a study of cytomegalovirus exposure and HLA in healthy donors. Broader study findings: Analyzed later, most CMV-associated TCR beta chains appeared HLA-restricted. There were some V segments, including TRBV6-2 and TRBV6-3, excluded as indistinguishable. For most TCR sequences rarity was the rule, although some public TCRs occurred in many donors.

The PCR had 60 Vbeta and 13 Jbeta primers. The table came from immunoSEQ multiplex PCR; TCRdb's copy has only in-frame clones and leaves some out. The sample lists 140,000 to 150,000 clones, around 66% occurring once. Looked up from germline, CDR1 is MNHNS and CDR2 is SASEGT. Between the trimmed V and J ends, which lost 7 bases and 1 base, there was a span of 13 bases. CDR3 length equals 14 residues. Sequencing was performed on PBMCs. The clonotype was recovered from a woman aged 55-70 years in good health and CMV-seronegative. The V gene is TRBV6-1, the J gene TRBJ1-1; the D gene is possibly TRBD1 (5 bases). In nucleotides, the CDR3 is TGTGCCAGCACCGCTGGGGGGGGGAACACTGAAGCTTTCTTT. Its translation: CASTAGGGNTEAFF.